This entry describes one T cell receptor (beta chain). This sample is part of a study of blood T cell repertoires in COVID-19. TCRdb keeps only in-frame clones here, not all; method: immunoSEQ multiplex PCR. The profile shows about 260,000 clones, around nine tenths of them singletons. Germline CDR1 reads LGHNA; CDR2 reads YSLEER. The V end was cut by 2 bases, the J end by 3 bases, with 7 bases between. The CDR3 runs to 13 residues. Sequenced material: peripheral blood. The receptor comes from a man aged 40-55 years who had recovered from COVID-19. This chain joins TRBV4-3 and TRBJ1-1; D is unresolved. The CDR3 bases are TGCGCCAGCAGCCAAAGGAGCTACACTGAAGCTTTCTTT. Translated: CASSQRSYTEAFF.